This TCR beta chain was recorded in a study of blood T cells in healthy people across ages. Using a J-beta primer mix together with a sample-barcoded 5' primer, a second PCR was run for about 6 to 11 cycles. TCRdb independently ran MiXCR on the 5' RACE reads; one entry per CDR3 protein. The sample contains about 1,000,000 distinct CDR3 sequences, less than 50% of which appear only once. The V and J ends lost 4 bases and 2 bases respectively, with 24 bases between them. This CDR3 is built from 18 residues. Germline V gene sequence: CDR1 SGHNT, CDR2 YYREEE (reference sequence). V usage is TRBV5-4 and J usage is TRBJ2-5, with D perhaps matching TRBD2 (6 bases). The source material was blood. This receptor was obtained from a woman aged 60 to 75 in good health. The CDR3 region has the DNA TGTGCCAGCAGCCAATTGGGGAGGAGGACTGCCCCGCAAGAGACCCAGTACTTC. It yields the protein CASSQLGRRTAPQETQYF.